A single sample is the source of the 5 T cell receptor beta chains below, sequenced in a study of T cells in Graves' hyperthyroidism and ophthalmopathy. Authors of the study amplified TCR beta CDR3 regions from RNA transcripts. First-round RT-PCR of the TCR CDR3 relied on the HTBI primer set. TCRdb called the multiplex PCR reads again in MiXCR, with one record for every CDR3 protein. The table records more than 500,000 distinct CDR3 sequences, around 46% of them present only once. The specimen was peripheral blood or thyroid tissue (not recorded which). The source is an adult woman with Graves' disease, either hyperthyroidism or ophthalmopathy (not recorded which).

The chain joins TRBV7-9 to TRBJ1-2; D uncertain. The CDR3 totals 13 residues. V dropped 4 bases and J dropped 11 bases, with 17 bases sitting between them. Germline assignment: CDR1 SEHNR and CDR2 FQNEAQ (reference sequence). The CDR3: CASSSVAVYDYTF. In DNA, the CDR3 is TGTGCCAGCAGCTCCGTAGCGGTCTATGATTACACCTTC.

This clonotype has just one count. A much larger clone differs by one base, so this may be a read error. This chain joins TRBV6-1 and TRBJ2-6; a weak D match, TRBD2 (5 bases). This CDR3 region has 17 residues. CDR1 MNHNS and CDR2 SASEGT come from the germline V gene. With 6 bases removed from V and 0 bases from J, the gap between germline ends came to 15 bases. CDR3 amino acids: CASSQAGVNSGANVLTF. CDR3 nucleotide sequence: TGTGCCAGCAGCCAAGCCGGGGTGAACTCTGGGGCCAACGTCCTGACTTTC.

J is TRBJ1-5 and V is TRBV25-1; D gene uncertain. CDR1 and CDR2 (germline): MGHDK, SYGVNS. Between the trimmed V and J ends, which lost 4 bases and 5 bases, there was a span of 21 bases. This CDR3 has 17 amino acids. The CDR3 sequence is CASSARGGRGPHQPQHF. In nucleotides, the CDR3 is TGTGCCAGCAGTGCTAGAGGAGGGCGCGGACCGCATCAGCCCCAGCATTTT.

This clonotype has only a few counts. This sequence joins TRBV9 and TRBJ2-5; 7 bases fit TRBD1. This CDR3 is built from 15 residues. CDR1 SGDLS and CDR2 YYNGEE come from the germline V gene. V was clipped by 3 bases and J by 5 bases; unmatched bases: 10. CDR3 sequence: CASSALEGAFETQYF. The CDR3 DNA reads TGTGCCAGCAGCGCCCTCGAGGGGGCCTTTGAGACCCAGTACTTC.

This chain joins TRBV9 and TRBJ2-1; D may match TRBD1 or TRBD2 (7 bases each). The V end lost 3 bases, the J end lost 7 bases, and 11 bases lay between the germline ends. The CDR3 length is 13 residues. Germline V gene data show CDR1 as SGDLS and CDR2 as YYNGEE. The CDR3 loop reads CASSAGGGNEQFF. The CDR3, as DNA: TGTGCCAGCAGCGCAGGGGGGGGGAATGAGCAGTTCTTC.